This TCR beta chain originates from a study of OX40 agonist ivuxolimab in advanced cancers. Repertoires were generated with immunoSEQ multiplex PCR, while TCRdb's copy carries only in-frame clones and drops some. The data show about 16,000 clones, almost 95% seen once. V trimming: 5 bases; J trimming: 0 bases; junction bases outside the gene matches: 10. There are 16 residues in the CDR3. Germline loops: CDR1 PRHDT, CDR2 FYEKMQ (reference sequence). The source is an adult with an advanced solid tumor such as melanoma, head and neck, liver or kidney cancer. Sequenced here: CD4+ or CD8+ T cells sorted from blood, sampled in a trial of the OX40 agonist ivuxolimab. The V call is TRBV13, the J call TRBJ2-7, with 7 bases that match TRBD1. The CDR3 DNA is TGTGCCAGCAGCCCTTCCACAGGGGCCCCCTCCTACGAGCAGTACTTC. This encodes CASSPSTGAPSYEQYF.